This TCR beta chain came from a study of blood T cell repertoires in COVID-19. In the authors' methods: Reference gene primer amplification gave estimated nucleated cell counts. Produced via immunoSEQ multiplex PCR; TCRdb's table is partial and in-frame only. V, J and clone size derive from that table, while D and trimming were established from the DNA sequence. Counted here are about 160,000 clones, approximately 85% occurring once; the ten biggest clones make up 7.5% to 8.5%. The CDR3 is 15 residues long. Germline V gene lookup returns CDR1 MNHEY and CDR2 SMNVEV (reference sequence). V gave up 5 bases and J gave up 1 base, with 13 bases separating them.

The specimen was peripheral blood. The chain uses TRBV27 and TRBJ2-3; D is ambiguous. The sequence was collected from a woman aged 55-69 years with COVID-19, enrolled during active disease. In nucleotides, the CDR3 is TGTGCCAGCAGTGGAGATCCAGAAGGCACAGATACGCAGTATTTT. This sequence encodes CASSGDPEGTDTQYF.